This TCR beta chain is from a study of early T cells in non-severe SARS-CoV-2 infection. This clonotype has at least ten counts. Its antigen is undetermined. The V and J ends lost 5 bases and 3 bases respectively, with 10 bases between them. The CDR3 has 13 amino acids. Germline V lookup: CDR1 SEHNR, CDR2 FQNEAQ (reference sequence). Researchers tagged individual cDNA molecules with unique molecular identifiers. TCRdb reprocessed the 5' RACE reads via MiXCR and lists one record per CDR3 protein. The sample lists roughly 100,000 distinct CDR3 sequences, less than 15% occurring once. Points from the study as a whole: Clonotype matching in VDJdb favored anti-spike CD8 responses and did not capture private and CD4 specificities.

The TCR originated in an adult who was a healthcare worker with PCR-confirmed SARS-CoV-2 infection or an uninfected control (not recorded which). This rearrangement joins TRBV7-9 to TRBJ1-1; D gene unclear. Sequencing input: whole blood. In nucleotides, the CDR3 is TGTGCCAGCAGCCATGTTACAGACACTGAAGCTTTCTTT. The encoded protein is CASSHVTDTEAFF.